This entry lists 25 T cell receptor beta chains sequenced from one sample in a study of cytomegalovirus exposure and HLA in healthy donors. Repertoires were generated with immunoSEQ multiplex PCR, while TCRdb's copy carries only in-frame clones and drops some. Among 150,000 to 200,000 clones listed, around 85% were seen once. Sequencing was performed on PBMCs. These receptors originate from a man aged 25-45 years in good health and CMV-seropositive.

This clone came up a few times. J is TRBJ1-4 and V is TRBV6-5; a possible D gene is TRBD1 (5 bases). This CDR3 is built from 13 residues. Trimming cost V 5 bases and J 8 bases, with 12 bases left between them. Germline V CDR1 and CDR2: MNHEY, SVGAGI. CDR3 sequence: CASSQYPGEKLFF. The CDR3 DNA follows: TGTGCCAGCAGTCAATACCCAGGGGAAAAACTGTTTTTT.

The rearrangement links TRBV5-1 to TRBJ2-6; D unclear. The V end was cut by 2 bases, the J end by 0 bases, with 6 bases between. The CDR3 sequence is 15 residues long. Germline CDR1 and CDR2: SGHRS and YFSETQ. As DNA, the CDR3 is TGCGCCAGCAGCTTCCTACCCTCTGGGGCCAACGTCCTGACTTTC. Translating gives CASSFLPSGANVLTF.

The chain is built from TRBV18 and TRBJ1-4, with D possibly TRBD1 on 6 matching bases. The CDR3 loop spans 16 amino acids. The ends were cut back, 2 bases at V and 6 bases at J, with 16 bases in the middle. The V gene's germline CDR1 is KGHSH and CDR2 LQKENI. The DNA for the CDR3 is TGTGCCAGCTCACCAAAACAGGGAGTTGCCTATGAAAAACTGTTTTTT. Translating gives CASSPKQGVAYEKLFF.

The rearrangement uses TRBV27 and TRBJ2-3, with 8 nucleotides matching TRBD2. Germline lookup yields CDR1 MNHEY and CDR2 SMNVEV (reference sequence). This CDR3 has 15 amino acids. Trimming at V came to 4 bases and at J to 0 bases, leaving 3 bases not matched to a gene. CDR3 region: CASSSVAGSTDTQYF. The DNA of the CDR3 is TGTGCCAGCAGTTCCGTAGCGGGGAGCACAGATACGCAGTATTTT.

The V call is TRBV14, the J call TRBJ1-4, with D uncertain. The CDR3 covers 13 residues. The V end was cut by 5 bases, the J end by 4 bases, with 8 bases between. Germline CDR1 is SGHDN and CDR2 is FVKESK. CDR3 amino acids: CASSGSHNEKLFF. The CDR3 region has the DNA TGTGCCAGCAGCGGCAGTCATAATGAAAAACTGTTTTTT. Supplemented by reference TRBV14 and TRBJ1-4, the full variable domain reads EAGVTQFPSHSVIEKGQTVTLRCDPISGHDNLYWYRRVMGKEIKFLLHFVKESKQDESGMPNNRFLAERTGGTYSTLKVQPAELEDSGVYFCASSGSHNEKLFFGSGTQLSVL.

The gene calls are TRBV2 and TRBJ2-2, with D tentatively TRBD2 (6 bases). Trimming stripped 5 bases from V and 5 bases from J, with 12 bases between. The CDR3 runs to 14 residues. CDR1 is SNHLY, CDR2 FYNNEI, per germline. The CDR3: CASSPGLGTGELFF. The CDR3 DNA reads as TGTGCCAGCAGTCCGGGACTTGGGACCGGGGAGCTGTTTTTT.

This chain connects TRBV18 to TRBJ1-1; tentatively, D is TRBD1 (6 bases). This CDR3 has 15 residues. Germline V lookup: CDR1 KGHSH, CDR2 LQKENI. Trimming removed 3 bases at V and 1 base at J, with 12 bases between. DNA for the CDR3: TGTGCCAGCTCACCGAACAGGGCCAAGAACACTGAAGCTTTCTTT. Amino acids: CASSPNRAKNTEAFF.

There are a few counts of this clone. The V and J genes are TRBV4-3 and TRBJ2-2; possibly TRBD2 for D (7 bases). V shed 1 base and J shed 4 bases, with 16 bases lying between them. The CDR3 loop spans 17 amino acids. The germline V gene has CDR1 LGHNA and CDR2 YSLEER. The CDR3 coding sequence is TGCGCCAGCAGCCAAGGACCTGCGGGGGCGGGCACCGGGGAGCTGTTTTTT. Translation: CASSQGPAGAGTGELFF.

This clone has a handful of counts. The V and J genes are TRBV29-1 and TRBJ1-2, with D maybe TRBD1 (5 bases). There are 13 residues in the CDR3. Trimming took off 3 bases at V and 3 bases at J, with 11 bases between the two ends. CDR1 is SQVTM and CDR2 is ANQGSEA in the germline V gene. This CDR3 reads CSVDGGPDYGYTF. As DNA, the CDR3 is TGCAGCGTTGACGGGGGACCCGACTATGGCTACACCTTC.

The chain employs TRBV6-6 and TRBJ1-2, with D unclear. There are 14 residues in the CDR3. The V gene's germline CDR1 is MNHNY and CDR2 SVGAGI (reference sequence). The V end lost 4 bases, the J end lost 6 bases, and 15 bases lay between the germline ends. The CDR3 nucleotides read TGTGCCAGCAGTTCCCCGGATCCTAGTAATGGCTACACCTTC. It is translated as CASSSPDPSNGYTF.

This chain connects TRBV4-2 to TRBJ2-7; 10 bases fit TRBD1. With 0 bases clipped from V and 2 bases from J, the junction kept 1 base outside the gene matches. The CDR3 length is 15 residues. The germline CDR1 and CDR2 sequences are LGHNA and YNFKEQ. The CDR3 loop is CASSQDGTGAYEQYF. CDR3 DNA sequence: TGTGCCAGCAGCCAAGATGGGACAGGGGCCTACGAGCAGTACTTC.

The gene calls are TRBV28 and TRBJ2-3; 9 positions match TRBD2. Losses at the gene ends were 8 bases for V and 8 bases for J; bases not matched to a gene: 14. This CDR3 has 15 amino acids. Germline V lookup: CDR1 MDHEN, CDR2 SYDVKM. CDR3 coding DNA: TGTGCCAGCCGATTTCTGGCGGGGGGGCTCGCTACGCAGTATTTT. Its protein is CASRFLAGGLATQYF.

This CDR3 is CASSSPGRGNYEQYF. CDR3 coding DNA: TGTGCCAGCAGTTCCCCAGGGCGGGGGAACTACGAGCAGTACTTC. The chain recombines TRBV6-6 with TRBJ2-7; 7 nucleotides line up with TRBD2. Trimming removed 4 bases from V and 3 bases from J; junction bases left unmatched: 9. The CDR3 runs 15 residues. Germline lookup yields CDR1 MNHNY and CDR2 SVGAGI (reference sequence).

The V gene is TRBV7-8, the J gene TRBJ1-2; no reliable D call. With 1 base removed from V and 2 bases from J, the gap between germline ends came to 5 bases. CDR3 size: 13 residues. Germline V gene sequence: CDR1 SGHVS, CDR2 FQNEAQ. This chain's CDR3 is CASSLGQNYGYTF. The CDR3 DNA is TGTGCCAGCAGCTTAGGACAAAACTATGGCTACACCTTC.

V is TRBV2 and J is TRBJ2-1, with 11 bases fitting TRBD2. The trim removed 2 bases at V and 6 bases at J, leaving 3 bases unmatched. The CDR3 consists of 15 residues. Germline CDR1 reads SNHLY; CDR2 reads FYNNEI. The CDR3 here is CASSETSGGLNEQFF. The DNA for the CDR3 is TGTGCCAGCAGTGAAACTAGCGGGGGCCTCAATGAGCAGTTCTTC.

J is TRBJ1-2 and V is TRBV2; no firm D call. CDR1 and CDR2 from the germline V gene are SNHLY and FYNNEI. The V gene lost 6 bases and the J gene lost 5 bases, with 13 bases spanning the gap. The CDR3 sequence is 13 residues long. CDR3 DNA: TGTGCCAGCAGGCCCCCCGTCGGGTATGGCTACACCTTC. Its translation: CASRPPVGYGYTF.

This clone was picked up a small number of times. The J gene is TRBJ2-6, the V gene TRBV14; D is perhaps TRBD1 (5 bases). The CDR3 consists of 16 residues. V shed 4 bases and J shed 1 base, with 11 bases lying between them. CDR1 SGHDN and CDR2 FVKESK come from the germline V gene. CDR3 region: CASSRSQGSGANVLTF. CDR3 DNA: TGTGCCAGCAGCCGAAGTCAGGGTTCTGGGGCCAACGTCCTGACTTTC.

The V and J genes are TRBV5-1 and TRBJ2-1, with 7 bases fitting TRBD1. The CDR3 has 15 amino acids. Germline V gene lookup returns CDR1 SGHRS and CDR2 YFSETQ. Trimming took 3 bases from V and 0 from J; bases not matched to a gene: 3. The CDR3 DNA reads TGCGCCAGCAGCTGGAGGACAGGCTCCTACAATGAGCAGTTCTTC. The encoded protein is CASSWRTGSYNEQFF. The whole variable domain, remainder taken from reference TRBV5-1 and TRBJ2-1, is KAGVTQTPRYLIKTRGQQVTLSCSPISGHRSVSWYQQTPGQGLQFLFEYFSETQRNKGNFPGRFSGRQFSNSRSEMNVSTLELGDSALYLCASSWRTGSYNEQFFGPGTRLTVL.

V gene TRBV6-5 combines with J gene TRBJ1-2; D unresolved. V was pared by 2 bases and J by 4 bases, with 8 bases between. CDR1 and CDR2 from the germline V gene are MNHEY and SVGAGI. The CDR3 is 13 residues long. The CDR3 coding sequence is TGTGCCAGCAGTTACGGCGGGCTCTATGGCTACACCTTC. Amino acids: CASSYGGLYGYTF.

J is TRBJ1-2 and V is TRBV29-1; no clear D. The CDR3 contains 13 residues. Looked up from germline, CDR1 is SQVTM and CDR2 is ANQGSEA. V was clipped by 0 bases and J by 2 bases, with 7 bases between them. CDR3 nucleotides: TGCAGCGTTGAAGATCGAGTGAACTATGGCTACACCTTC. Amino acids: CSVEDRVNYGYTF.

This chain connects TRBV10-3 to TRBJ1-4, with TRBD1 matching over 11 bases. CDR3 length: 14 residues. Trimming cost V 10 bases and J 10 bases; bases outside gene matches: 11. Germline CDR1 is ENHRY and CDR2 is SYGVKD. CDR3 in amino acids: CASTTGTGGVKLFF. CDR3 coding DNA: TGTGCCAGTACCACCGGGACAGGGGGGGTAAAACTGTTTTTT.

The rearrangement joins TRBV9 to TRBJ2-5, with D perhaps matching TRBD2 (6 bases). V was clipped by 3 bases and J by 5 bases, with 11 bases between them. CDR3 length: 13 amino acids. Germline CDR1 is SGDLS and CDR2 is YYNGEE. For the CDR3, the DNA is TGTGCCAGCAGCGACGCGGGGCGGGAGACCCAGTACTTC. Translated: CASSDAGRETQYF.

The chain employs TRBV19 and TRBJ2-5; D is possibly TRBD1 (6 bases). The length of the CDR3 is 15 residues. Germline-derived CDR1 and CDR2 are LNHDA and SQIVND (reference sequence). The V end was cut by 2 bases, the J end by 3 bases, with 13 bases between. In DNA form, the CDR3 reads TGTGCCAGTAGTATATCCCGGGACAAAAAAGAGACCCAGTACTTC. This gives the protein CASSISRDKKETQYF.

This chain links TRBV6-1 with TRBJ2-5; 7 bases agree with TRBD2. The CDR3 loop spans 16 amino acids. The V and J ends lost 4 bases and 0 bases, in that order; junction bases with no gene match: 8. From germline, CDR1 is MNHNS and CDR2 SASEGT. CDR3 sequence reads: CASSALADPYQETQYF. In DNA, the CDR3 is TGTGCCAGCAGTGCCCTAGCGGACCCGTACCAAGAGACCCAGTACTTC.

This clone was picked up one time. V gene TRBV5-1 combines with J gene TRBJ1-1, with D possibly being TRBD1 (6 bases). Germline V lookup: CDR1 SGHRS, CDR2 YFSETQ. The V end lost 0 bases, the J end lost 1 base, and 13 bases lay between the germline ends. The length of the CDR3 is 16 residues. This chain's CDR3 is CASSLAWGRGNTEAFF. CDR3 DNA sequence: TGCGCCAGCAGCTTGGCCTGGGGGCGCGGGAACACTGAAGCTTTCTTT.